A single sample gave rise to the 7 T cell receptor beta chains below, sequenced in a study of cytomegalovirus exposure and HLA in healthy donors. PCR employed 60 Vbeta and 13 Jbeta primers. Some clones are missing from TCRdb's copy, which holds only in-frame ones; the method was immunoSEQ multiplex PCR. The table shows roughly 110,000 clones, with under 80% occurring only once. Sequencing used PBMCs. These receptors all come from a woman in her thirties or forties in good health and CMV-seropositive.

The gene calls are TRBV5-1 and TRBJ1-1; 7 nucleotides agree with TRBD1. This CDR3 region has 13 residues. The junction had 9 bases not matched to a gene; V was cut back by 3 bases and J by 10 bases. In germline, CDR1 is SGHRS, CDR2 YFSETQ. The CDR3 coding sequence is TGCGCCAGCAGCTGGGACAGCCCCGGGGGAGCTTTCTTT. Its protein product is CASSWDSPGGAFF.

The V call is TRBV7-6, the J call TRBJ2-5; 9 bases agree with TRBD2. V shed 0 bases and J 2 bases; nucleotides not matched to a gene: 4. The CDR3 has 16 amino acids. Germline V lookup: CDR1 SGHVS, CDR2 FNYEAQ. The CDR3 spells CASSLALSGGQETQYF. The CDR3 DNA reads TGTGCCAGCAGCTTAGCCCTTAGCGGGGGACAAGAGACCCAGTACTTC.

The chain recombines TRBV29-1 with TRBJ2-5; 7 nucleotides match TRBD1. Judging by the DNA end, TRBJ2-7 fits better; the J call may be wrong. The length of the CDR3 is 13 residues. Germline V gene sequence: CDR1 SQVTM, CDR2 ANQGSEA. CDR3 DNA sequence: TGCAGCGTCGGGGACAGCAGCTCCTACGAGCAGTACTTC. Translating it yields CSVGDSSSYEQYF.

V is TRBV6-1 and J is TRBJ1-2; D is perhaps TRBD1 (5 bases). V gave up 8 bases and J gave up 4 bases, with 17 bases separating them. Germline V lookup: CDR1 MNHNS, CDR2 SASEGT. This CDR3 has 14 amino acids. CDR3 nucleotide sequence: TGTGCCAGCGAACAAGGGGCGCTAGGCTATGGCTACACCTTC. Its protein product is CASEQGALGYGYTF.

This clone was recorded a few times. The V gene is TRBV25-1, the J gene TRBJ1-5; no clear D gene. Trimming took 3 bases from V and 1 from J, leaving 7 bases between them. Germline V CDR1 and CDR2: MGHDK, SYGVNS. The CDR3 extends over 14 amino acids. CDR3 loop: CASSEGGSNQPQHF. In DNA form, the CDR3 reads TGTGCCAGCAGTGAGGGAGGGAGCAATCAGCCCCAGCATTTT.

This rearrangement joins TRBV7-9 to TRBJ1-5; TRBD1 agrees at 7 bases. The CDR3 length is 15 residues. The germline V gene has CDR1 SEHNR and CDR2 FQNEAQ (reference sequence). J was trimmed by 6 bases and V by 2 bases; bases with no gene match: 7. The CDR3 bases are TGTGCCAGCAGCTTACACGGGACAGAAGGTCAGCCCCAGCATTTT. Translating it yields CASSLHGTEGQPQHF.

The V and J genes are TRBV9 and TRBJ2-7; TRBD1 matches at 9 bases. This CDR3 is 15 amino acids long. The germline V gene encodes CDR1 SGDLS and CDR2 YYNGEE. V was clipped by 3 bases and J by 5 bases; unmatched bases: 9. The CDR3 sequence is CASSGEGQGTDEQYF. The CDR3 nucleotides are TGTGCCAGCAGCGGAGAAGGACAGGGGACCGACGAGCAGTACTTC.